This is a list of T cell receptor beta chains from one sample in a study of T cell changes during pregnancy in multiple sclerosis. Libraries were prepared by immunoSEQ multiplex PCR; TCRdb keeps only in-frame clonotypes and omits some of them. The sample carries more than 55,000 clones, roughly nine tenths recorded once. Material: peripheral blood, obtained in the second trimester of pregnancy. Every receptor here comes from a female donor with multiple sclerosis, enrolled in a pregnancy study. CDR3s leave out the opening cysteine and the closing phenylalanine or tryptophan.

TRBV5-1 ASAAREGGETQY
TRBV7-2 ASSQTRPFIDEQF
TRBV27 ASGQVVSTNEKLF
TRBV13 ASSSQRGAQETQY
TRBV19 ASSIGQTGVNEQF
TRBV4-1 ASSQDRDSPLH
TRBV29-1 SVGAGQGPYEQY
TRBV27 ASSEGGLPYGYT
TRBV5-5 ASSRAVAGEKLF
TRBV6-5 ASSVTGGAEAF
TRBV30 AWSVHRNQPQH
TRBV27 ASSFNSGTGVGGYGYT
TRBV5-1 ASSLGEGFAGDPYNEQF
TRBV21-1 ASSSSGGTYEQY
TRBV30 AWSIGGNEQF
TRBV6-5 ASRSSGRPETQY
TRBV10-3 AIMALRGLGTEAF
TRBV10-2 ASGLAGVETQY
TRBV10-2 ASKLAGNNEQF
TRBV7-8 ASSLAPQTSGGTGELF
TRBV6-6 ASSYGGGSYNEQF
TRBV10-2 ASSKSRGRTEAF
TRBV11-3 ASSGDRGYEQY
TRBV18 ASSPLQGLATNEKLF
TRBV19 ASNSGYEQY
TRBV4-1 ASATEGTGQMYGYT
TRBV10-3 AISPAGGSGQRVLQY
TRBV7-8 ASSLGGRGEKLF
TRBV5-1 ASSGTGQGETEAF